Listed below are T cell receptor beta chains from one sample, sequenced in a study of CD8 T cells in Susac syndrome. TCRdb reanalysed the immunoSEQ multiplex PCR reads using MiXCR and keeps one entry per CDR3 protein. Among roughly 130,000 distinct CDR3 sequences, roughly 94% were seen once, and the ten largest hold about 0.28%. The sequencing input was CD8+ T cells from PBMCs. These receptors were collected from a human donor with Susac syndrome. The CDR3 runs from the conserved cysteine through the conserved F or W. Each record gives: V gene, clone size, J gene, D gene, CDR3 DNA, CDR3 protein. A D gene is named only where the DNA matches it firmly. Expanded clones are given a class, and other clones once, few, many or no size at all.

TRBV6-5,NA,TRBJ2-7,TRBD1,TGTGCCAGCAGTTACTCGACAGGGGGTAATCCCTACGAGCAGTACTTC,CASSYSTGGNPYEQYF
TRBV7-8,NA,TRBJ1-5,NA,TGTGCCAGCAGCGGGTTAGACAATCAGCCCCAGCATTTT,CASSGLDNQPQHF
TRBV7-2,NA,TRBJ2-6,NA,TGTGCCAGCAGCTTAGCTGGGGCCAACGTCCTGACTTTC,CASSLAGANVLTF
TRBV25-1,NA,TRBJ2-5,NA,TGTGCCAGCAGTCCCCGCCGGACGGGGGAGACCCAGTACTTC,CASSPRRTGETQYF
TRBV12-3/TRBV12-4,once,TRBJ2-1,NA,TGTGCCAGCAGTCCCGGGGAGGACACCATGATGCTCTTC,CASSPGEDTMMLF
TRBV12-3/TRBV12-4,NA,TRBJ2-7,NA,TGTGCCAGCAGTTTATTCGGACTCTCCTACGAGCAGTACTTC,CASSLFGLSYEQYF
TRBV4-1,NA,TRBJ1-2,NA,TGCGCCAGCAGCTTTCGACTGTCGGACTATGGCTACACCTTC,CASSFRLSDYGYTF
TRBV9,NA,TRBJ2-6,NA,TGTGCCAGCAGCTCGCCCGTTACCGGCTCTGGGGCCAACGTCCTGACTTTC,CASSSPVTGSGANVLTF
TRBV9,NA,TRBJ2-2,TRBD2,TGTGCCAGCAGCGTAGGCGGCGGGGGGGCCCGGGAGCTGTTTTTT,CASSVGGGGARELFF
TRBV5-1,once,TRBJ1-1,NA,TGCGCCAGCAGCTTGGACGGTCCCCCTTCGATGAACACTGAAGCTTTCTTT,CASSLDGPPSMNTEAFF
TRBV5-4,NA,TRBJ2-7,NA,TGTGCCAGCAGCTTGGAACAGAACGAGCAGTACTTC,CASSLEQNEQYF
TRBV27,NA,TRBJ2-3,NA,TGTGCCAGCAGTGCCACAGGGACCCCAGGCGATACGCAGTATTTT,CASSATGTPGDTQYF
TRBV11-2,NA,TRBJ2-3,NA,TGTGCCAGCAGCTCCCCGGCAGGCGGCAGGGATACGCAGTATTTT,CASSSPAGGRDTQYF
TRBV29-1,NA,TRBJ1-2,NA,TGCAGCGTTGAAGGCGGAGGGGGCTACACCTTC,CSVEGGGGYTF
TRBV3-1,NA,TRBJ2-3,TRBD2,TGTGCCAGCAGCCACTCCCGGGGGGGCTGGACAGATACGCAGTATTTT,CASSHSRGGWTDTQYF
TRBV27,NA,TRBJ2-7,NA,TGTGCCAGCAGTCCCACGACAGGAGGAGGTTACGAGCAGTACTTC,CASSPTTGGGYEQYF
TRBV19,NA,TRBJ2-7,NA,TGTGCCAGTAGCCCGGACTTTTCCTACGAGCAGTACTTC,CASSPDFSYEQYF
TRBV10-2,NA,TRBJ2-2,NA,TGCGCCAGCAAAGGGACCGGGGAGCTGTTTTTT,CASKGTGELFF